This T cell receptor beta chain is drawn from a study of blood T cells in healthy people across ages. Findings and limits, study-wide: Donor CMV infection status was unknown, possibly confounding age-related changes in expanded clonotypes.

Per the germline V gene, CDR1 is PRHDT and CDR2 is FYEKMQ (reference sequence). The CDR3 has 15 residues. With 5 bases clipped from V and 6 bases from J, the junction kept 7 bases outside the gene matches. To note about this clonotype: Its antigen remains unknown.

It was with a sample-barcoded 5' primer and a J-beta primer mix that a second PCR of about 6 to 12 cycles was run. TCRdb recomputed calls from the 5' RACE reads with MiXCR, one row per CDR3 protein. The sample yields roughly 700,000 distinct CDR3 sequences, around 48% seen once. This chain connects TRBV13 to TRBJ2-5; TRBD2 matches at 12 bases. Sequenced: blood. This TCR derives from a woman aged 60-75 years in good health. The CDR3 nucleotides read TGTGCCAGCAGCCCACTAGCGGGAGGCCTAAAGACCCAGTACTTC. Amino acid sequence: CASSPLAGGLKTQYF.